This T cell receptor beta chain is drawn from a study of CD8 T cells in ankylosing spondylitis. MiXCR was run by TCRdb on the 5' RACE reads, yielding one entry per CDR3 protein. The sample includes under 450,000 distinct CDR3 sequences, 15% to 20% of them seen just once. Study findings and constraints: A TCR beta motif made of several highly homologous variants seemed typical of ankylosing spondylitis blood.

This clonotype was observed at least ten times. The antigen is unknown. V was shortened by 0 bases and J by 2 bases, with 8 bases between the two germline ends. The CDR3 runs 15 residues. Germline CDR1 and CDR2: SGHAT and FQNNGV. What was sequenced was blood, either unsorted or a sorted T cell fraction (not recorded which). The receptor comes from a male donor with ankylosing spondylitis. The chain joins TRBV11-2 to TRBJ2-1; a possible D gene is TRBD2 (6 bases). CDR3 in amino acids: CASSLEGGPYNEQFF. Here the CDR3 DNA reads TGTGCCAGCAGCTTAGAGGGGGGACCCTACAATGAGCAGTTCTTC.